This TCR beta chain was documented in a study of blood T cell repertoires in COVID-19. Profiling relied on immunoSEQ multiplex PCR, and the TCRdb table lists in-frame clones only, not all of them. Of 280,000 or so clones listed, approximately 85% are singletons. CDR3 length equals 15 residues. The V gene's germline CDR1 is MNHNS and CDR2 SASEGT. V lost 0 bases, J lost 0 bases, and 9 bases lay in between. This TCR derives from a man aged 25-45 years who had recovered from COVID-19. Sequenced: PBMCs or T cells enriched from blood (not recorded which). This chain joins TRBV6-1 and TRBJ2-7; D gene unclear. DNA for the CDR3: TGTGCCAGCAGTGAAGCGCTTTCCAGCTCCTACGAGCAGTACTTC. Translating gives CASSEALSSSYEQYF.